Detailed here is one TCR beta chain. Its specificity is unknown. Libraries were prepared by immunoSEQ multiplex PCR; TCRdb keeps only in-frame clonotypes and omits some of them. The sample has about 270,000 clones; almost 95% are singletons. The CDR3 has 15 amino acids. V dropped 0 bases and J dropped 4; count of bases not matched to a gene: 4. CDR1 is SGDLS, CDR2 YYNGEE, per germline. The data were taken from a study of T cell responses to AZD1222 COVID-19 vaccine. Study-wide results and limits: CD4 TCRs covered the whole spike, strongest at regions 160-218 and 743-854.

The receptor comes from an adult who received the AZD1222 COVID-19 vaccine. J is TRBJ2-3 and V is TRBV9; 8 positions agree with TRBD2. The sequencing used peripheral blood, collected 28 days after the second AZD1222 dose. The CDR3 is CASSVGTSKADTQYF. The CDR3 DNA reads TGTGCCAGCAGCGTAGGGACTAGCAAGGCAGATACGCAGTATTTT.